One and the same sample provided the 14 T cell receptor beta chains below, sequenced in a study of early T cells in non-severe SARS-CoV-2 infection. TCRdb itself ran the 5' RACE reads through MiXCR, one entry per CDR3 protein. The repertoire consists of around 64,000 distinct CDR3 sequences, with 10% to 15% occurring once and the leading ten covering approximately 1.4%. Sequencing used whole blood, obtained at baseline. These receptors were taken from an adult who was a healthcare worker with PCR-confirmed SARS-CoV-2 infection or an uninfected control (not recorded which).

This chain joins TRBV11-2 and TRBJ2-1; tentative D call: TRBD2 (5 bases). The V end lost 3 bases, the J end lost 8 bases, and 8 bases lay between the germline ends. In germline, CDR1 is SGHAT, CDR2 FQNNGV. The CDR3 runs 12 residues. This CDR3 reads CASSFSGYEQFF. The CDR3, as DNA: TGTGCCAGCAGCTTCTCGGGGTATGAGCAGTTCTTC.

This clonotype was found a few times. The V gene is TRBV28, the J gene TRBJ2-1; 7 bases fit TRBD2. With 6 bases clipped from V and 2 bases from J, the junction kept 7 bases outside the gene matches. Looked up from germline, CDR1 is MDHEN and CDR2 is SYDVKM. The length of the CDR3 is 15 residues. The CDR3 protein is CASRAAGLAYNEQFF. The CDR3 bases are TGTGCCAGCAGAGCAGCGGGACTCGCCTACAATGAGCAGTTCTTC.

This clonotype was detected only a few times. The CDR3, as DNA: TGTGCCAGCAGCGCCAGCCAGGGACGCCAAGAGACCCAGTACTTC. Protein sequence: CASSASQGRQETQYF. V and J are TRBV7-9 and TRBJ2-5, with D perhaps matching TRBD1 or TRBD2 (5 bases each). CDR3 length: 15 amino acids. Germline V gives CDR1 SEHNR, CDR2 FQNEAQ (reference sequence). V shed 5 bases and J shed 1 base, with 14 bases lying between them.

This chain joins TRBV13 and TRBJ1-6, with 10 nucleotides matching TRBD1. This CDR3 comprises 16 residues. V lost 3 bases, J lost 8 bases, and 7 bases stayed unmatched. Germline lookup yields CDR1 PRHDT and CDR2 FYEKMQ (reference sequence). CDR3 sequence (DNA): TGTGCCAGCAGCTTCGCGGGACAGGGGCTGCATTCACCCCTCCACTTT. Translation: CASSFAGQGLHSPLHF.

The rearrangement links TRBV20-1 to TRBJ2-7; perhaps TRBD2 as D (6 bases). CDR1 is DFQATT, CDR2 SNEGSKA, per germline (reference sequence). Trimming left V 0 bases short and J 4 bases short, with 13 bases between. The CDR3 contains 14 residues. CDR3 DNA sequence: TGCAGTGCTAGAGACCGACGGGAGTCGTACGAGCAGTACTTC. It yields the protein CSARDRRESYEQYF.

This clonotype was detected only a few times. The chain carries TRBV20-1 and TRBJ2-7; TRBD1 agrees at 9 bases. The germline CDR1 and CDR2 sequences are DFQATT and SNEGSKA (reference sequence). V lost 6 bases to trimming and J lost 4 bases; unmatched junction nucleotides: 7. The CDR3 loop spans 13 amino acids. CDR3 nucleotide sequence: TGCAGTGCCAGACAGGGGGGATTGTACGAGCAGTACTTC. Its translation: CSARQGGLYEQYF.

In this sample, this clonotype turned up once. The rearrangement uses TRBV6-2 or TRBV6-3 and TRBJ2-3, with D possibly being TRBD1 (5 bases). The V end lost 7 bases, the J end lost 4 bases, and 24 bases lay between the germline ends. This CDR3 has 17 residues. Germline V gene sequence: CDR1 MNHEY, CDR2 SVGEGT. CDR3: CASNSRQTSSRADTQYF. The CDR3 nucleotides are TGTGCCAGCAATTCTAGACAGACCAGTTCAAGGGCAGATACGCAGTATTTT.

This clonotype was seen many times. The chain joins TRBV7-6 to TRBJ2-1; TRBD2 matches at 9 bases. V was clipped by 1 base and J by 8 bases; unmatched bases: 6. This CDR3 comprises 15 residues. CDR1 is SGHVS and CDR2 is FNYEAQ in the germline V gene. This CDR3 is CASSLGWRGGDEQFF. CDR3 sequence (DNA): TGTGCCAGCAGCTTAGGTTGGCGGGGGGGAGATGAGCAGTTCTTC. The full variable domain, completed using reference TRBV7-6 and TRBJ2-1, is GAGVSQSPRYKVTKRGQDVALRCDPISGHVSLYWYRQALGQGPEFLTYFNYEAQQDKSGLPNDRFSAERPEGSISTLTIQRTEQRDSAMYRCASSLGWRGGDEQFFGPGTRLTVL.

CDR3 loop: CASSIDLREETQYF. The CDR3 DNA is TGTGCCAGTAGTATAGATCTAAGGGAAGAGACCCAGTACTTC. The chain combines TRBV19 with TRBJ2-5; D unresolved. Germline assignment: CDR1 LNHDA and CDR2 SQIVND (reference sequence). V was clipped by 0 bases and J by 3 bases, with 8 bases between them. CDR3 length equals 14 residues.

The chain combines TRBV20-1 with TRBJ2-3; 7 positions agree with TRBD1. The germline V gene encodes CDR1 DFQATT and CDR2 SNEGSKA (reference sequence). V lost 8 bases to trimming and J lost 3 bases; unmatched junction nucleotides: 8. This CDR3 spans 13 amino acids. The CDR3 nucleotides are TGCAGTACGACAGGGCCAGGGACAGATACGCAGTATTTT. This codes for CSTTGPGTDTQYF.

This clonotype has a handful of counts. The rearrangement links TRBV7-9 to TRBJ2-1; the D is unclear. The CDR3 covers 12 residues. Germline lookup yields CDR1 SEHNR and CDR2 FQNEAQ (reference sequence). V was pared by 4 bases and J by 4 bases, with 5 bases between. The CDR3 DNA follows: TGTGCCAGCAGCTACCATTACAATGAGCAGTTCTTC. This gives the protein CASSYHYNEQFF.

This clonotype occurred many times. In DNA form, the CDR3 reads TGTGCCAGCAGCCAGCAAGGGGGGTACGAGCAGTACTTC. Amino acid sequence: CASSQQGGYEQYF. The chain uses TRBV3-1 and TRBJ2-7; D might be TRBD1 or TRBD2, each matching 6 bases. The CDR3 is 13 residues long. Germline-derived CDR1 and CDR2 are LGHDT and YNNKEL (reference sequence). With 3 bases removed from V and 4 bases from J, the gap between germline ends came to 10 bases.

The chain carries TRBV6-2 or TRBV6-3 and TRBJ2-7; possible D gene TRBD1, 5 bases. The CDR3 is made up of 15 amino acids. V was shortened by 0 bases and J by 4 bases, with 13 bases between the two germline ends. Germline V gene sequence: CDR1 MNHEY, CDR2 SVGEGT. This CDR3 is CASSYSPRQRYEQYF. The CDR3 nucleotides read TGTGCCAGCAGTTACTCCCCGAGACAGAGGTACGAGCAGTACTTC.

The V gene is TRBV10-3, the J gene TRBJ2-5; D is uncertain. Germline values: CDR1 ENHRY, CDR2 SYGVKD. V was clipped by 2 bases and J by 1 base, with 8 bases between them. There are 14 residues in the CDR3. CDR3 sequence (DNA): TGTGCCATCAGTGAGCGAACAGCCCAAGAGACCCAGTACTTC. Translated, it gives CAISERTAQETQYF.